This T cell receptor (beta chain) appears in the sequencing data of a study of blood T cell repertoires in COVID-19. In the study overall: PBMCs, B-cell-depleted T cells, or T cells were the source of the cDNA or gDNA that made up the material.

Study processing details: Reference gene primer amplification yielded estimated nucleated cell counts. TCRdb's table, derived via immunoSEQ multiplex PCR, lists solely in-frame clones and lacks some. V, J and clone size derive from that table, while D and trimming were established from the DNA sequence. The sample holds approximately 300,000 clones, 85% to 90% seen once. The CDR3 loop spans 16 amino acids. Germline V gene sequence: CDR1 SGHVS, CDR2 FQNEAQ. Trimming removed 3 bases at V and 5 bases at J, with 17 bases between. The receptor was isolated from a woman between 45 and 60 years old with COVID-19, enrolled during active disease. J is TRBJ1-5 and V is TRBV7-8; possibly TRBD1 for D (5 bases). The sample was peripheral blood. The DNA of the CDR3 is TGTGCCAGCAGCTTGGCCGGGGGGTTTCGGTATCAGCCCCAGCATTTT. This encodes CASSLAGGFRYQPQHF.